The 31 T cell receptor beta chains given below trace back to one sample, sequenced in a study of blood T cell repertoires in COVID-19. Repertoires were generated with immunoSEQ multiplex PCR, while TCRdb's copy carries only in-frame clones and drops some. The sample shows roughly 120,000 clones, more than 80% of them seen only once. Sample: peripheral blood. The receptors here all came from a woman of 80 years or more with COVID-19, enrolled during active disease.

The gene calls are TRBV24-1 and TRBJ2-3; 10 positions agree with TRBD2. The CDR3 runs 17 residues. Trimming at V came to 3 bases and at J to 1 base, leaving 6 bases not matched to a gene. The germline V gene has CDR1 KGHDR and CDR2 SFDVKD. The CDR3 region is CATSDPSGTSGTDTQYF. CDR3 bases: TGTGCCACCAGTGATCCCTCCGGGACTAGCGGCACAGATACGCAGTATTTT.

This clone was found once. The rearrangement joins TRBV7-3 to TRBJ1-6; D remains ambiguous. Between the trimmed V and J ends, which lost 5 bases and 10 bases, there was a span of 15 bases. The germline V gene has CDR1 SGHTA and CDR2 FQGTGA. The CDR3 contains 14 residues. CDR3 in DNA: TGTGCCAGCAGCCTGAACGGGTATATATCACCCCTCCACTTT. Protein: CASSLNGYISPLHF.

The chain carries TRBV5-5 and TRBJ1-4, with 9 bases fitting TRBD1. The CDR3 is made up of 15 amino acids. After removal of 2 bases from V and 8 bases from J, the junction contained 7 bases not matched to a gene. CDR1 SGHKS and CDR2 YYEKEE come from the germline V gene (reference sequence). The CDR3: CASSFPGQGSEKLFF. The CDR3 coding sequence is TGTGCCAGCAGCTTCCCCGGACAGGGGTCAGAAAAACTGTTTTTT.

The chain recombines TRBV5-8 with TRBJ2-3; 10 nucleotides agree with TRBD2. Per germline, CDR1 SGHTS and CDR2 YDEGEE. Trimming removed 3 bases from V and 3 bases from J; junction bases left unmatched: 4. This CDR3 has 15 residues. The CDR3 here is CASSSGTSETDTQYF. The CDR3, as DNA: TGTGCCAGCAGCTCCGGGACTAGCGAGACAGATACGCAGTATTTT.

The chain employs TRBV29-1 and TRBJ2-2; possible D gene TRBD2, 7 bases. Trimming pared 3 bases from V and 3 bases from J, leaving 11 bases between. The germline gives CDR1 SQVTM, CDR2 ANQGSEA. The CDR3 extends over 14 amino acids. Here the CDR3 reads CSVDGGAYTGELFF. CDR3 nucleotides: TGCAGCGTTGATGGGGGGGCATACACCGGGGAGCTGTTTTTT.

The CDR3: CASRWRDGEQYF. The CDR3 region has the DNA TGTGCCAGCAGGTGGCGGGACGGGGAGCAGTACTTC. The chain recombines TRBV6-5 with TRBJ2-7; D perhaps matches TRBD2 (6 bases). The CDR3 runs 12 residues. Trimming pared 6 bases from V and 7 bases from J, leaving 13 bases between. CDR1 is MNHEY and CDR2 is SVGAGI in the germline V gene.

This clone appeared once. The rearrangement links TRBV7-8 to TRBJ1-2, with 7 bases lining up with TRBD1. The V gene end was trimmed by 1 base and the J gene end by 8 bases; junction bases not matched to a gene: 10. From germline, CDR1 is SGHVS and CDR2 FQNEAQ. The CDR3 runs 15 residues. The DNA of the CDR3 is TGTGCCAGCAGCTTAGTCGGAGGGGGCCGTATAGGCTACACCTTC. Translated: CASSLVGGGRIGYTF.

The chain employs TRBV4-2 and TRBJ1-4; TRBD1 matches at 7 bases. Germline V lookup: CDR1 LGHNA, CDR2 YNFKEQ. There are 16 residues in the CDR3. The junction had 3 bases not matched to a gene; V was cut back by 1 base and J by 1 base. The CDR3 reads CASSQADRVTNEKLFF. CDR3 nucleotides: TGTGCCAGCAGCCAAGCTGACAGGGTAACTAATGAAAAACTGTTTTTT.

The genes are TRBV12-5 and TRBJ2-3, with TRBD2 matching 14 bases. The CDR3 contains 18 residues. The ends lost 1 base at V and 0 bases at J; junction bases unmatched: 3. Germline CDR1 reads LGHNT; CDR2 reads FRNRAP. CDR3 sequence reads: CASGLETSGRASTDTQYF. CDR3 nucleotides: TGTGCTAGTGGTTTGGAGACTAGCGGGAGGGCTAGCACAGATACGCAGTATTTT.

The gene calls are TRBV11-3 and TRBJ2-7; possible D gene TRBD2, 6 bases. V gave up 2 bases and J gave up 0 bases, with 8 bases separating them. Germline-derived CDR1 and CDR2 are SGHNT and YENEEA. The CDR3 has 14 amino acids. CDR3 DNA sequence: TGTGCCAGCAGCTTAAGCGGGTACTCCTACGAGCAGTACTTC. It encodes CASSLSGYSYEQYF.

This chain connects TRBV3-1 (or the pseudogene TRBV3-2) to TRBJ2-7, with D possibly being TRBD1 (5 bases). The CDR3 loop spans 16 amino acids. Trimming cost V 0 bases and J 5 bases, with 17 bases left between them. CDR1 LGHDT and CDR2 YNNKEL come from the germline V gene (reference sequence). CDR3 sequence reads: CASSQDLLHRYNEQYF. CDR3 coding DNA: TGTGCCAGCAGCCAAGATCTTCTGCACAGGTATAACGAGCAGTACTTC.

In this sample, this clone turned up a few times. This rearrangement joins TRBV7-2 to TRBJ1-1, with D unclear. Deletions cut 1 base from V and 0 bases from J, with 12 bases between. CDR1 is SGHTA, CDR2 FQGNSA, per germline. There are 16 residues in the CDR3. CDR3 sequence (DNA): TGTGCCAGCAGCTTAGAGGCGGGCTACATGAACACTGAAGCTTTCTTT. Translated: CASSLEAGYMNTEAFF. Drawing the rest from reference TRBV7-2 and TRBJ1-1, the complete variable domain is GAGVSQSPSNKVTEKGKDVELRCDPISGHTALYWYRQSLGQGLEFLIYFQGNSAPDKSGLPSDRFSAERTGGSVSTLTIQRTQQEDSAVYLCASSLEAGYMNTEAFFGQGTRLTVV.

The chain links TRBV6-1 to TRBJ1-6; 7 positions agree with TRBD1. Germline values: CDR1 MNHNS, CDR2 SASEGT. The V and J ends lost 3 bases and 1 base, in that order; junction bases with no gene match: 3. The CDR3 has 16 amino acids. The CDR3 reads CASSDQQGSYNSPLHF. The CDR3 DNA sequence: TGTGCCAGCAGTGACCAACAGGGGTCCTATAATTCACCCCTCCACTTT.

This clone was seen just once. Here the CDR3 reads CASEDSGRFEQFF. The CDR3 nucleotides are TGTGCCAGCGAGGATAGCGGGAGGTTTGAGCAGTTCTTC. The chain employs TRBV6-7 and TRBJ2-1; TRBD2 aligns across 10 bases. TRBV6-7 is an ORF, and what it does is uncertain. The CDR3 length is 13 residues. Trimming took 8 bases from V and 9 from J; bases not matched to a gene: 7.

This clone was counted once. The genes are TRBV6-5 and TRBJ1-1, with 9 bases lining up with TRBD1. The V segment lost 8 bases and the J segment 3 bases; nucleotides outside the gene matches: 4. Germline V CDR1 and CDR2: MNHEY, SVGAGI. The CDR3 loop spans 13 amino acids. The CDR3 DNA follows: TGTGCCAGCGCCCGGACAGGGGACACTGAAGCTTTCTTT. Its translation: CASARTGDTEAFF.

The chain employs TRBV11-2 and TRBJ1-1; no reliable D call. The CDR3 length is 12 residues. V was pared by 3 bases and J by 4 bases, with 6 bases between. Germline CDR1 is SGHAT and CDR2 is FQNNGV. DNA for the CDR3: TGTGCCAGCAGCTTTTTGGCCACTGAAGCTTTCTTT. This codes for CASSFLATEAFF.

The V call is TRBV9, the J call TRBJ2-7; TRBD1 is a possible D gene (5 bases). This CDR3 spans 15 amino acids. Trimming removed 4 bases at V and 7 bases at J, with 21 bases between. CDR1 SGDLS and CDR2 YYNGEE come from the germline V gene. The CDR3: CASSPSVKGKGEQYF. The CDR3 nucleotides read TGTGCCAGCAGCCCCTCCGTGAAGGGCAAGGGGGAGCAGTACTTC.

The chain joins TRBV2 to TRBJ2-1; D ambiguous. Germline V gene sequence: CDR1 SNHLY, CDR2 FYNNEI. V shed 2 bases and J shed 9 bases, with 11 bases lying between them. The CDR3 spans 13 residues. The CDR3, as DNA: TGTGCCAGCAGTGAACAGGTAGTTGGTGAGCAGTTCTTC. Its protein is CASSEQVVGEQFF.

The gene calls are TRBV7-2 and TRBJ1-1; no firm D call. Germline CDR1 SGHTA, CDR2 FQGNSA. V lost 5 bases and J 0 bases, leaving 16 bases between the germline ends. CDR3 length: 16 residues. Here the CDR3 reads CASSVTPAGMNTEAFF. The CDR3 nucleotides read TGTGCCAGCAGCGTTACACCGGCGGGAATGAACACTGAAGCTTTCTTT.

The rearrangement uses TRBV20-1 and TRBJ2-1, with 8 bases fitting TRBD2. Germline CDR1 and CDR2: DFQATT and SNEGSKA (reference sequence). The CDR3 is made up of 11 amino acids. V was clipped by 2 bases and J by 10 bases; unmatched bases: 1. DNA for the CDR3: TGCAGTGCTAGAAGGACTAGCGAGCAGTTCTTC. It codes for CSARRTSEQFF.

The sample holds one count of this clone. The J gene is TRBJ2-1, the V gene TRBV19; the D gene is possibly TRBD1 (5 bases). Germline V gene data show CDR1 as LNHDA and CDR2 as SQIVND (reference sequence). The CDR3 is 12 amino acids. The germline V and J ends were trimmed by 6 bases and 7 bases, with 10 bases remaining between them. DNA for the CDR3: TGTGCCAGTAGCGAGACAGAAAATGAGCAGTTCTTC. This codes for CASSETENEQFF. The full variable domain, its missing parts supplied by reference TRBV19 and TRBJ2-1, is DGGITQSPKYLFRKEGQNVTLSCEQNLNHDAMYWYRQDPGQGLRLIYYSQIVNDFQKGDIAEGYSVSREKKESFPLTVTSAQKNPTAFYLCASSETENEQFFGPGTRLTVL.

The chain recombines TRBV28 with TRBJ1-3, with D unresolved. Trimming removed 5 bases at V and 0 bases at J, with 8 bases between. The CDR3 has 14 residues. Germline-derived CDR1 and CDR2 are MDHEN and SYDVKM. The CDR3 reads CASSLSISGNTIYF. The CDR3 coding sequence is TGTGCCAGCAGTCTCTCTATCTCTGGAAACACCATATATTTT.

The chain is built from TRBV6-2 or TRBV6-3 and TRBJ1-5; D possibly corresponds to TRBD1 (5 bases). Germline V lookup: CDR1 MNHEY, CDR2 SVGEGT. Between the trimmed V and J ends, which lost 0 bases and 3 bases, there was a span of 15 bases. This CDR3 region has 17 residues. The chain's CDR3 is CASSYSVGGTFNQPQHF. CDR3 nucleotides: TGTGCCAGCAGTTACTCGGTCGGGGGAACCTTCAATCAGCCCCAGCATTTT.

This chain uses TRBV12-1 with TRBJ2-4; the DNA was not used to check the table's D call, TRBD2. TRBV12-1 is annotated as a pseudogene. There are 14 residues in the CDR3. DNA of the CDR3: TGTGCCAGCAGCTCCCGACTAGCCAAAAACATTCAGTACTTC. This encodes CASSSRLAKNIQYF.

Remarks on this clone: This specimen includes other DNA sequences encoding the same CDR3. The rearrangement links TRBV12-3 or TRBV12-4 to TRBJ2-7; D perhaps matches TRBD2 (7 bases). The CDR3 spans 13 residues. V lost 3 bases and J lost 3, with 9 bases in between. The CDR3 sequence: CASSFGGLYEQYF. CDR3 in DNA: TGTGCCAGCAGTTTCGGGGGGCTCTACGAGCAGTACTTC.

V is TRBV6-5 and J is TRBJ1-5; 7 nucleotides match TRBD1. CDR1 is MNHEY and CDR2 is SVGAGI in the germline V gene. This CDR3 comprises 13 residues. V lost 6 bases and J lost 7; bases outside the gene matches: 6. CDR3 nucleotide sequence: TGTGCCAGCAGAGACAGGGAAGGACAGCCCCAGCATTTT. Amino acids: CASRDREGQPQHF.

CDR3 bases: TGTGCCAGCAGCTCTGCCCCCAGGGAGCAGTTCTTC. Translated, it gives CASSSAPREQFF. The chain carries TRBV7-9 and TRBJ2-1, with unresolved D. Germline V gene lookup returns CDR1 SEHNR and CDR2 FQNEAQ (reference sequence). CDR3 length equals 12 residues. V was pared by 4 bases and J by 10 bases, with 11 bases between.

V usage is TRBV7-3 and J usage is TRBJ1-3, with 8 positions matching TRBD1. The germline V gene encodes CDR1 SGHTA and CDR2 FQGTGA. The CDR3 extends over 15 amino acids. Losses at the gene ends were 2 bases for V and 4 bases for J; bases not matched to a gene: 4. The CDR3 nucleotides are TGTGCCAGCAGCTTAGGGACAGGCTACGGAAACACCATATATTTT. The encoded protein is CASSLGTGYGNTIYF. The full variable domain, its missing parts supplied by reference TRBV7-3 and TRBJ1-3, is GAGVSQTPSNKVTEKGKYVELRCDPISGHTALYWYRQSLGQGPEFLIYFQGTGAADDSGLPNDRFFAVRPEGSVSTLKIQRTERGDSAVYLCASSLGTGYGNTIYFGEGSWLTVV.

The chain employs TRBV9 and TRBJ2-2; D perhaps matches TRBD1 (6 bases). This CDR3 region has 16 residues. Looked up from germline, CDR1 is SGDLS and CDR2 is YYNGEE. V was shortened by 0 bases and J by 5 bases, with 14 bases between the two germline ends. CDR3 DNA: TGTGCCAGCAGCGTAGCAGGGGATCCAAGGACCGGGGAGCTGTTTTTT. Translating it yields CASSVAGDPRTGELFF. The variable domain in full, completed from reference TRBV9 and TRBJ2-2, reads DSGVTQTPKHLITATGQRVTLRCSPRSGDLSVYWYQQSLDQGLQFLIQYYNGEERAKGNILERFSAQQFPDLHSELNLSSLELGDSALYFCASSVAGDPRTGELFFGEGSRLTVL.

This rearrangement joins TRBV14 to TRBJ2-7; D may be TRBD2 (5 bases). Trimming took off 2 bases at V and 4 bases at J, with 15 bases between the two ends. Per germline, CDR1 SGHDN and CDR2 FVKESK. The CDR3 has 15 amino acids. In nucleotides, the CDR3 is TGTGCCAGCAGCCAAATCCAAGGGAGAGGATACGAGCAGTACTTC. Amino acids: CASSQIQGRGYEQYF.

This clone was seen more than once but under ten times. The chain recombines TRBV15 with TRBJ2-2, with 9 bases lining up with TRBD1. J lost 4 bases, V lost 0 bases, and 15 bases had no gene match. The CDR3 is 20 amino acids. Germline CDR1 LNHNV, CDR2 YYDKDF (reference sequence). The CDR3 loop is CATSRDFSVLGQGITGELFF. CDR3 DNA: TGTGCCACCAGCAGAGATTTTAGTGTGCTGGGACAGGGAATCACCGGGGAGCTGTTTTTT.